This T cell receptor (beta chain) was sequenced during a study of control samples from healthy donors and cancer patients (TCRdb year 2020). Library construction relied on the immunoSEQ multiplex PCR assay. TCRdb stores this immuneACCESS table with in-frame sequences only. Part of the clones is absent; in the studies checked, under half of the shortfall reflects unresolved V genes, and no reason is known for the rest. Recorded for this sample are around 250,000 clones; roughly 87% of them occurred a single time. About an eighth of the sample belongs to the ten largest clones. Trimming costs V 2 bases and J 5 bases, and their ends lie 4 bases apart. The CDR3 contains 11 residues, cysteine and phenylalanine counted. Here the CDR3 DNA is all that survives: 33 bases in frame from base 1. In the germline V gene, CDR1 corresponds to WSHSY and CDR2 to SAAADI. This clone appeared a single time. This clone's antigen is unknown. Base qualities are not provided; no much larger clone lies one nucleotide away.

The V and J genes are TRBV10-2 and TRBJ2-7, with the D segment identity uncertain. Input material: PBMCs. The receptor comes from a woman aged 55-70 years with lung cancer. The CDR3 has the sequence CASSEIHEQYF. The DNA sequence is as follows: TGCGCCAGCAGTGAGATCCACGAGCAGTACTTC.